This TCR beta chain came from a study of blood T cell repertoires in COVID-19. The germline gives CDR1 ENHRY, CDR2 SYGVKD. The CDR3 is 14 amino acids. Trimming removed 3 bases at V and 3 bases at J, with 12 bases between. This table comes from immunoSEQ multiplex PCR, and its TCRdb copy is limited to in-frame clones, with some not included. In the table there are 220,000 or so clones, 80% to 90% of which are singletons. Sequenced sample: PBMCs or T cells enriched from blood (not recorded which). The V call is TRBV10-3, the J call TRBJ2-7; tentative D call: TRBD1 (6 bases). The clonotype was recovered from a woman aged 18-29 years in a cohort exposed to, infected with or recovered from COVID-19 (not recorded which). The CDR3 coding sequence is TGTGCCATCAGTGATGTAACAGGGAACTACGAGCAGTACTTC. Encoded protein: CAISDVTGNYEQYF.